Below, 31 T cell receptor beta chains from the same sample are listed, as sequenced in a study of blood T cell repertoires in COVID-19. The method was immunoSEQ multiplex PCR; TCRdb's version includes in-frame clones alone and lacks a portion of them. Of more than 200,000 clones in the sample, 88% were seen once. The sample consisted of peripheral blood. The receptors were sampled from a woman aged 55-75 years with acute or convalescent COVID-19.

The V and J genes are TRBV10-3 and TRBJ1-1; D gene ambiguous. Trimming took 2 bases from V and 6 from J, leaving 7 bases between them. Germline V gene sequence: CDR1 ENHRY, CDR2 SYGVKD. The CDR3 sequence is 12 residues long. CDR3 residues: CAISEGRAEAFF. The DNA for the CDR3 is TGTGCCATCAGTGAGGGGAGGGCTGAAGCTTTCTTT.

The CDR3 sequence is CASSHIQYLSEAFF. The CDR3 DNA is TGCGCCAGCAGTCATATACAGTATTTATCTGAAGCTTTCTTT. The chain employs TRBV23-1 and TRBJ1-1; no clear D gene. TRBV23-1 carries the ORF label, with uncertain function. CDR3 length equals 14 residues. Trimming pared 3 bases from V and 6 bases from J, leaving 14 bases between.

CDR3 region: CASSPRTSGNEQFF. The DNA for the CDR3 is TGTGCCAGCAGCCCCCGGACTAGCGGGAATGAGCAGTTCTTC. The J gene is TRBJ2-1, the V gene TRBV9, with 11 nucleotides matching TRBD2. This CDR3 contains 14 residues. Germline V gives CDR1 SGDLS, CDR2 YYNGEE. Germline trimming cut 4 bases from V and 7 bases from J; bases unmatched to any gene: 4.

The CDR3 region is CASSLALRGGNTIYF. The CDR3 DNA sequence: TGTGCCAGCAGCTTAGCTCTCAGGGGCGGGAACACCATATATTTT. The gene calls are TRBV7-6 and TRBJ1-3; maybe TRBD1 (6 bases). Germline V lookup: CDR1 SGHVS, CDR2 FNYEAQ. CDR3 length: 15 residues. The V end was cut by 0 bases, the J end by 7 bases, with 13 bases between.

The chain combines TRBV6-5 with TRBJ2-5; 7 bases map to TRBD1. The germline CDR1 and CDR2 sequences are MNHEY and SVGAGI. Trimming removed 5 bases from V and 5 bases from J; junction bases left unmatched: 11. The CDR3 runs to 15 residues. The CDR3 region is CASSRSDRSRETQYF. The DNA of the CDR3 is TGTGCCAGCAGTCGCTCGGACAGGTCAAGGGAGACCCAGTACTTC.

The chain joins TRBV19 to TRBJ1-1, with 11 bases fitting TRBD1. V gave up 4 bases and J gave up 3 bases; unmatched junction bases: 7. The CDR3 extends over 16 amino acids. The germline gives CDR1 LNHDA, CDR2 SQIVND (reference sequence). CDR3 region: CASSTRDRGWYTEAFF. In DNA, the CDR3 is TGTGCCAGTAGTACGAGGGACAGGGGGTGGTACACTGAAGCTTTCTTT. The whole variable domain, remainder taken from reference TRBV19 and TRBJ1-1, is DGGITQSPKYLFRKEGQNVTLSCEQNLNHDAMYWYRQDPGQGLRLIYYSQIVNDFQKGDIAEGYSVSREKKESFPLTVTSAQKNPTAFYLCASSTRDRGWYTEAFFGQGTRLTVV.

This rearrangement joins TRBV3-1 (or the pseudogene TRBV3-2) to TRBJ2-7; TRBD1 agrees at 8 bases. The CDR3 sequence is 16 residues long. From germline, CDR1 is LGHDT and CDR2 YNNKEL (reference sequence). Unmatched junction bases numbered 7, after V lost 0 bases and J lost 3 bases. The CDR3 DNA sequence: TGTGCCAGCAGCCAAGAGTTCGACAGGGGAGACTACGAGCAGTACTTC. It is translated as CASSQEFDRGDYEQYF.

CDR3 residues: CAWSVWPDGYTF. In DNA, the CDR3 is TGTGCCTGGAGTGTGTGGCCTGATGGCTACACCTTC. The gene calls are TRBV30 and TRBJ1-2; D gene unclear. V gave up 0 bases and J gave up 6 bases, with 8 bases separating them. Germline-derived CDR1 and CDR2 are GTSNPN and SVGIG (reference sequence). The CDR3 loop spans 12 amino acids.

CDR3 region: CASSLSRRDHSNYGYTF. As DNA, the CDR3 is TGTGCCAGCAGTTTATCCAGGAGGGACCACTCTAACTATGGCTACACCTTC. The rearrangement uses TRBV27 and TRBJ1-2; perhaps TRBD1 as D (5 bases). The CDR3 is made up of 17 amino acids. Trimming left V 0 bases short and J 0 bases short, with 14 bases between. CDR1 is MNHEY and CDR2 is SMNVEV in the germline V gene (reference sequence).

The rearrangement uses TRBV11-2 and TRBJ1-2, with unresolved D. V was pared by 8 bases and J by 8 bases, with 12 bases between. From germline, CDR1 is SGHAT and CDR2 FQNNGV. The CDR3 contains 11 residues. In DNA form, the CDR3 reads TGTGCCAGCGGGTGGGCTCGGGGCTACACCTTC. It specifies CASGWARGYTF. The whole variable domain, remainder taken from reference TRBV11-2 and TRBJ1-2, is EAGVAQSPRYKIIEKRQSVAFWCNPISGHATLYWYQQILGQGPKLLIQFQNNGVVDDSQLPKDRFSAERLKGVDSTLKIQPAKLEDSAVYLCASGWARGYTFGSGTRLTVV.

The J gene is TRBJ2-7, the V gene TRBV6-5; 7 bases fit TRBD2. The V gene's germline CDR1 is MNHEY and CDR2 SVGAGI. This CDR3 has 13 residues. V lost 6 bases to trimming and J lost 0 bases; unmatched junction nucleotides: 2. The CDR3 DNA follows: TGTGCCAGCAGCCGGGACTACTCCTACGAGCAGTACTTC. This translates into CASSRDYSYEQYF.

The CDR3 region is CASSYSPPGGIYNEQFF. The CDR3 DNA follows: TGTGCCAGCAGTTACTCCCCGCCAGGGGGCATCTACAATGAGCAGTTCTTC. The V call is TRBV6-2 or TRBV6-3, the J call TRBJ2-1, with 8 bases fitting TRBD1. Trimming at V came to 0 bases and at J to 3 bases, leaving 7 bases not matched to a gene. Germline CDR1 and CDR2: MNHEY and SVGEGT. The length of the CDR3 is 17 residues.

J is TRBJ1-5 and V is TRBV3-1 (or the pseudogene TRBV3-2), with a weak D call TRBD1 (5 bases). Germline V gene sequence: CDR1 LGHDT, CDR2 YNNKEL (reference sequence). V was clipped by 4 bases and J by 2 bases, with 9 bases between them. The CDR3 is made up of 14 amino acids. CDR3 protein: CASSPRDGNQPQHF. CDR3 DNA sequence: TGTGCCAGCAGCCCGCGGGACGGCAATCAGCCCCAGCATTTT.

The CDR3 sequence is CSVGGPMTSYEQYF. The CDR3 bases are TGCAGCGTTGGGGGCCCCATGACCTCCTACGAGCAGTACTTC. The rearrangement uses TRBV29-1 and TRBJ2-7; D possibly corresponds to TRBD1 (5 bases). The length of the CDR3 is 14 residues. The V end was cut by 4 bases, the J end by 0 bases, with 13 bases between. Germline CDR1 SQVTM, CDR2 ANQGSEA.

This rearrangement joins TRBV7-6 to TRBJ2-1; TRBD1 agrees at 10 bases. CDR3 length: 14 residues. Germline V gene lookup returns CDR1 SGHVS and CDR2 FNYEAQ. V gave up 5 bases and J gave up 8 bases; unmatched junction bases: 6. The CDR3 nucleotides read TGTGCCAGCAGCCGGACAGGGGGAAACGATGAGCAGTTCTTC. Its protein product is CASSRTGGNDEQFF. The full variable domain, with the rest looked up from reference TRBV7-6 and TRBJ2-1, is GAGVSQSPRYKVTKRGQDVALRCDPISGHVSLYWYRQALGQGPEFLTYFNYEAQQDKSGLPNDRFSAERPEGSISTLTIQRTEQRDSAMYRCASSRTGGNDEQFFGPGTRLTVL.

The chain uses TRBV30 and TRBJ2-6, with TRBD1 matching over 10 bases. Per the germline V gene, CDR1 is GTSNPN and CDR2 is SVGIG (reference sequence). The CDR3 is made up of 16 amino acids. V shed 5 bases, J shed 2 bases, and the junction held 6 bases outside the gene matches. The CDR3 loop reads CAWVRTGGAGANVLTF. The CDR3 coding sequence is TGTGCCTGGGTCCGGACAGGGGGAGCTGGGGCCAACGTCCTGACTTTC.

The chain is built from TRBV28 and TRBJ1-2; 9 bases fit TRBD1. This CDR3 has 14 amino acids. Germline loops: CDR1 MDHEN, CDR2 SYDVKM. V trimming: 8 bases; J trimming: 5 bases; junction bases outside the gene matches: 9. In DNA, the CDR3 is TGTGCCAGCTTAAAACAGGGGGCGCGGTATGGCTACACCTTC. Amino acid sequence: CASLKQGARYGYTF.

This sequence joins TRBV2 and TRBJ2-1, with 10 positions matching TRBD2. The ends lost 3 bases at V and 3 bases at J; junction bases unmatched: 5. The germline gives CDR1 SNHLY, CDR2 FYNNEI. This CDR3 is built from 16 residues. The CDR3 sequence: CASSEMVAGGYNEQFF. CDR3 DNA: TGTGCCAGCAGTGAGATGGTAGCGGGAGGCTACAATGAGCAGTTCTTC.

This chain's CDR3 is CAISDLDWSSYEQYF. The CDR3 DNA follows: TGTGCCATCAGTGACCTAGACTGGAGCTCCTACGAGCAGTACTTC. This chain connects TRBV10-3 to TRBJ2-7; no firm D call. Germline assignment: CDR1 ENHRY and CDR2 SYGVKD. V was clipped by 3 bases and J by 0 bases, with 12 bases between them. CDR3 size: 15 residues.

J is TRBJ1-6 and V is TRBV6-4; 7 nucleotides align to TRBD1. The CDR3 is 13 residues long. CDR1 is MRHNA, CDR2 SNTAGT, per germline. J lost 7 bases, V lost 3 bases, and 0 bases had no gene match. The CDR3 here is CASSETGNSPLHF. As DNA, the CDR3 is TGTGCCAGCAGTGAGACAGGGAATTCACCCCTCCACTTT.

The rearrangement joins TRBV7-2 to TRBJ2-7, with no clear D. The germline V and J ends were trimmed by 5 bases and 1 base, with 18 bases remaining between them. The CDR3 sequence is 16 residues long. Per the germline V gene, CDR1 is SGHTA and CDR2 is FQGNSA. This CDR3 is CASSPTPQAGSYEQYF. Written as DNA, the CDR3 is TGTGCCAGCAGCCCCACACCCCAGGCAGGATCCTACGAGCAGTACTTC.

This clone was detected once. V usage is TRBV27 and J usage is TRBJ2-7, with 10 bases fitting TRBD2. V was pared by 2 bases and J by 1 base, with 11 bases of the junction left unmatched. This CDR3 is built from 18 residues. The germline gives CDR1 MNHEY, CDR2 SMNVEV (reference sequence). The CDR3 is CASSLTGSGGSVSYEQYF. CDR3 nucleotides: TGTGCCAGCAGTTTAACGGGTAGCGGGGGGTCGGTATCCTACGAGCAGTACTTC.

The rearrangement uses TRBV11-3 and TRBJ2-7; the match to TRBD1 covers 8 bases. CDR1 and CDR2 from the germline V gene are SGHNT and YENEEA. The CDR3 is 14 residues long. The V gene end was trimmed by 5 bases and the J gene end by 4 bases; junction bases not matched to a gene: 7. The CDR3 nucleotides are TGTGCCAGCAGCGCAGGGGGCAGTGGGTACGAGCAGTACTTC. This sequence encodes CASSAGGSGYEQYF.

The chain links TRBV19 to TRBJ1-6, with a tentative D call TRBD1 (6 bases). The V gene's germline CDR1 is LNHDA and CDR2 SQIVND (reference sequence). The CDR3 consists of 15 residues. The germline V and J ends were trimmed by 3 bases and 4 bases, with 10 bases remaining between them. The CDR3 protein is CASSIGTGYNSPLHF. The CDR3 DNA reads TGTGCCAGTAGTATCGGTACAGGGTATAATTCACCCCTCCACTTT.

Concerning this clone itself: The sample contains more than one DNA sequence encoding this CDR3. The chain is built from TRBV30 and TRBJ1-1; a possible D gene is TRBD1 (5 bases). CDR1 is GTSNPN, CDR2 SVGIG, per germline (reference sequence). CDR3 length: 13 residues. V dropped 2 bases and J dropped 1 base, with 8 bases sitting between them. In DNA, the CDR3 is TGTGCCTGGAGTAGACAGCAGAACACTGAAGCTTTCTTT. Residues: CAWSRQQNTEAFF.

The J gene is TRBJ2-7, the V gene TRBV5-1; TRBD2 matches at 7 bases. The germline V gene encodes CDR1 SGHRS and CDR2 YFSETQ. J lost 2 bases, V lost 0 bases, and 5 bases had no gene match. The CDR3 totals 15 residues. The CDR3 DNA is TGCGCCAGCAGCTTGGGAGGGAGGGCCACCTACGAGCAGTACTTC. Its protein is CASSLGGRATYEQYF.

This chain connects TRBV12-3 or TRBV12-4 to TRBJ1-4; possibly TRBD1 for D (6 bases). The CDR3 is 13 residues long. V was cut by 7 bases and J by 3 bases, with 9 bases left in between. The CDR3 loop reads CASTDRSNEKLFF. CDR3 DNA: TGTGCCAGCACCGACAGGTCTAATGAAAAACTGTTTTTT.

This clone was observed a handful of times. J is TRBJ1-2 and V is TRBV5-5; unclear D gene. Germline V lookup: CDR1 SGHKS, CDR2 YYEKEE (reference sequence). V gave up 1 base and J gave up 4 bases, with 5 bases separating them. This CDR3 contains 12 residues. CDR3 coding DNA: TGTGCCAGCAGCTTGTCGGTCTATGGCTACACCTTC. Translated, it gives CASSLSVYGYTF.

About this clone: The same CDR3 can be traced to other DNA sequences in this sample. The rearrangement links TRBV6-6 to TRBJ2-1; TRBD2 matches 8 bases. With V trimmed by 0 bases and J by 3 bases, 1 base remained unmatched. CDR1 MNHNY and CDR2 SVGAGI come from the germline V gene (reference sequence). The CDR3 loop spans 15 amino acids. CDR3 nucleotides: TGTGCCAGCAGTTACTCAAGCGGGGGCTACAATGAGCAGTTCTTC. As protein: CASSYSSGGYNEQFF.

CDR3 nucleotide sequence: TGTGCCAGCTCACCGGGGGGGAACACTGAAGCTTTCTTT. Protein sequence: CASSPGGNTEAFF. This chain joins TRBV18 and TRBJ1-1; the D gene is possibly TRBD1 (5 bases). Trimming removed 3 bases at V and 1 base at J, with 6 bases between. The CDR3 has 13 amino acids. Germline CDR1 KGHSH, CDR2 LQKENI.

V gene TRBV19 combines with J gene TRBJ2-3; D is ambiguous. The CDR3 has 13 amino acids. Per the germline V gene, CDR1 is LNHDA and CDR2 is SQIVND (reference sequence). V gave up 7 bases and J gave up 6 bases, with 14 bases separating them. The CDR3 bases are TGTGCCAGTAACCCGAGAGCCAAGGATACGCAGTATTTT. It yields the protein CASNPRAKDTQYF. The whole variable domain, remainder taken from reference TRBV19 and TRBJ2-3, is DGGITQSPKYLFRKEGQNVTLSCEQNLNHDAMYWYRQDPGQGLRLIYYSQIVNDFQKGDIAEGYSVSREKKESFPLTVTSAQKNPTAFYLCASNPRAKDTQYFGPGTRLTVL.